Sequencing of this T cell receptor beta chain was carried out in a study of blood T cell repertoires in COVID-19. Study in general: Collection of acute and convalescent COVID-19 samples took place in the United States, Italy and Spain. The analysed material was cDNA or gDNA that came from T cells, B-cell-depleted T cells, or PBMCs.

Original analysis: Reference gene primers were amplified, and this amplification served to estimate nucleated cell counts. Measured with immunoSEQ multiplex PCR; TCRdb has only the in-frame clones, and not every one. The D gene and trimming were derived from the DNA, and the V and J assignments and clone size from that table. The repertoire holds fewer than 200,000 clones, with around nine tenths as singletons. J lost 5 bases, V lost 0 bases, and 1 base had no gene match. Germline CDR1 reads MNHEY; CDR2 reads SVGAGI. The CDR3 runs 15 residues. Note on this clone: Other DNA sequences in this specimen translate into the identical CDR3.

This receptor was identified in a woman aged 18-30 years who had recovered from COVID-19. Source material: peripheral blood. This sequence joins TRBV6-5 and TRBJ1-5; TRBD1 aligns across 10 bases. This CDR3 is CASSYSGTGDQPQHF. The CDR3 DNA reads TGTGCCAGCAGTTACTCTGGGACAGGGGATCAGCCCCAGCATTTT.